This is a list of T cell receptor beta chains from one sample in a study of blood T cell repertoires in COVID-19. The method was immunoSEQ multiplex PCR; TCRdb's version includes in-frame clones alone and lacks a portion of them. The sample records 470,000 or so clones, 70% to 90% being singletons. Sequencing was done on a sample of peripheral blood. The receptors originated from a human donor in a cohort sampled during active COVID-19. Each CDR3 is given with its conserved first and last residue. D genes are given only for firm matches. The size of a clone is reported for some rows only, either as once, few or many, or as a class for expanded clones.

TRBJ1-1 | TRBV3-1/TRBV3-2 | TRBD1 | NA | CASSPGQSNTEAFF | TGTGCCAGCAGCCCGGGACAGTCGAACACTGAAGCTTTCTTT
TRBJ2-1 | TRBV28 | NA | NA | CASSLANEQFF | TGTGCCAGCAGTTTGGCCAATGAGCAGTTCTTC
TRBJ1-2 | TRBV29-1 | NA | once | CSVEREGLYGYTF | TGCAGCGTTGAAAGGGAGGGTCTGTATGGCTACACCTTC
TRBJ1-4 | TRBV7-2 | TRBD1 | once | CASTSGQGREKLFF | TGTGCCAGCACTTCCGGACAGGGGAGAGAAAAACTGTTTTTT
TRBJ2-7 | TRBV30 | NA | NA | CAWSVGTQYYEQYF | TGTGCCTGGAGTGTGGGGACACAATATTACGAGCAGTACTTC
TRBJ2-1 | TRBV10-3 | TRBD2 | NA | CAGTLCGRTRNEQFF | TGTGCCGGAACCCTTTGCGGGAGAACGAGGAATGAGCAGTTCTTC
TRBJ2-2 | TRBV6-2/TRBV6-3 | TRBD2 | NA | CASSYSGGLAGGPTGELFF | TGTGCCAGCAGTTACTCGGGCGGACTAGCGGGAGGACCCACCGGGGAGCTGTTTTTT
TRBJ2-5 | TRBV11-3 | NA | NA | CASSSGGGRVETQYF | TGTGCCAGCAGCTCTGGGGGGGGGCGAGTAGAGACCCAGTACTTC
TRBJ1-5 | TRBV30 | TRBD1 | NA | CAYGQGIGQPQHF | TGTGCCTATGGACAGGGGATAGGTCAGCCCCAGCATTTT
TRBJ1-2 | TRBV7-9 | TRBD1 | NA | CASSPPQTGTGGYTF | TGTGCCAGCAGCCCTCCTCAGACAGGGACGGGAGGCTACACCTTC
TRBJ2-7 | TRBV24-1 | TRBD1 | NA | CATSDPGQTYEQYF | TGTGCCACCAGTGACCCGGGACAGACCTACGAGCAGTACTTC
TRBJ1-1 | TRBV7-6 | TRBD1 | NA | CASSPGTVIRGNTEAFF | TGTGCCAGCAGCCCCGGGACAGTTATAAGGGGGAACACTGAAGCTTTCTTT
TRBJ2-5 | TRBV15 | TRBD2 | once | CATSRERQGGVGSQETQYF | TGTGCCACCAGCAGAGAACGGCAGGGAGGGGTGGGGTCCCAAGAGACCCAGTACTTC
TRBJ2-1 | TRBV7-3 | NA | NA | CASSFGQEQFF | TGTGCCAGCAGCTTTGGACAGGAGCAGTTCTTC
TRBJ2-4 | TRBV30 | TRBD2 | NA | CAWSALGLAGGWGKNIQYF | TGTGCCTGGAGTGCGTTGGGACTAGCGGGAGGTTGGGGCAAAAACATTCAGTACTTC
TRBJ1-2 | TRBV6-1 | NA | NA | CASSENKKNGYTF | TGTGCCAGCAGTGAAAACAAGAAGAATGGCTACACCTTC
TRBJ2-5 | TRBV9 | TRBD1 | NA | CASSSDWTGQETQYF | TGTGCCAGCAGCTCCGATTGGACAGGACAAGAGACCCAGTACTTC
TRBJ2-2 | TRBV28 | NA | once | CASSLHFPGAGELFF | TGTGCCAGCAGTTTACACTTCCCAGGGGCCGGGGAGCTGTTTTTT
TRBJ2-2 | TRBV29-1 | TRBD2 | once | CSVVFSGASGRFGGELFF | TGCAGCGTTGTGTTCTCCGGGGCTAGCGGGAGGTTCGGCGGGGAGCTGTTTTTT
TRBJ1-1 | TRBV19 | NA | once | CASSINSRLNTEAFF | TGTGCCAGTAGTATAAACAGTAGGCTGAACACTGAAGCTTTCTTT
TRBJ1-6 | TRBV25-1 | TRBD1 | NA | CASRNRDRGSPLHF | TGTGCCAGCAGGAACCGGGACAGGGGATCACCCCTCCACTTT
TRBJ1-5 | TRBV4-3 | NA | NA | CASSQGSFEGQPQHF | TGCGCCAGCAGCCAAGGCAGCTTTGAGGGCCAGCCCCAGCATTTT
TRBJ2-3 | TRBV10-3 | TRBD2 | NA | CAISDGLGEDTQYF | TGTGCCATCAGTGATGGACTAGGGGAAGATACGCAGTATTTT
TRBJ2-3 | TRBV11-2 | NA | NA | CASSPLSGPSTDTQYF | TGTGCCAGCAGCCCACTAAGCGGGCCTAGCACAGATACGCAGTATTTT
TRBJ2-5 | TRBV11-2 | NA | NA | CASSFGGVETQYF | TGTGCCAGCAGCTTTGGAGGGGTGGAGACCCAGTACTTC
TRBJ1-2 | TRBV5-4 | NA | once | CASSLAMNGLYGYTF | TGTGCCAGCAGCTTGGCGATGAATGGGCTCTATGGCTACACCTTC
TRBJ1-1 | TRBV27 | NA | once | CASSPRVGWSTEAFF | TGTGCCAGCAGTCCCCGTGTAGGCTGGAGCACTGAAGCTTTCTTT
TRBJ2-3 | TRBV6-5 | TRBD1 | NA | CASTLTGGSDTQYF | TGTGCCAGCACCCTGACAGGGGGCTCAGATACGCAGTATTTT
TRBJ1-2 | TRBV28 | NA | NA | CASSSSGEFNYGYTF | TGTGCCAGCAGTTCGTCAGGGGAATTTAACTATGGCTACACCTTC
TRBJ1-6 | TRBV6-1 | NA | few | CASSDRVKDSPLHF | TGTGCCAGCAGTGACAGGGTTAAGGATTCACCCCTCCACTTT
TRBJ1-2 | TRBV28 | TRBD1 | NA | CASGWDRGDGYTF | TGTGCCAGCGGGTGGGACAGGGGGGATGGCTACACCTTC
TRBJ2-1 | TRBV11-2 | NA | NA | CASSAAGFRSTYNEQFF | TGTGCCAGCAGCGCGGCGGGATTTCGTTCAACCTACAATGAGCAGTTCTTC
TRBJ1-2 | TRBV5-6 | TRBD1 | once | CASSRAQGDYYGYTF | TGTGCCAGCAGCCGAGCACAGGGGGATTACTATGGCTACACCTTC
TRBJ2-5 | TRBV27 | TRBD2 | NA | CASSSWTSGFQETQYF | TGTGCCAGCAGTTCCTGGACTAGCGGGTTCCAAGAGACCCAGTACTTC
TRBJ1-1 | TRBV7-3 | NA | NA | CASSPFQGTTEAFF | TGTGCCAGCAGCCCATTCCAGGGGACCACTGAAGCTTTCTTT
TRBJ2-7 | TRBV4-3 | TRBD1 | NA | CASSLQTLTDRGHEQYF | TGCGCCAGCAGCCTCCAGACCTTGACGGACAGGGGCCACGAGCAGTACTTC
TRBJ2-3 | TRBV19 | NA | once | CASSFQGVADTQYF | TGTGCCAGTTCCTTCCAGGGTGTCGCAGATACGCAGTATTTT
TRBJ1-1 | TRBV7-2 | NA | NA | CASSATGIEAFF | TGTGCCAGCAGCGCAACAGGGATTGAAGCTTTCTTT
TRBJ1-1 | TRBV27 | NA | once | CASSSLTVRPTEAFF | TGTGCCAGCAGTTCCTTAACAGTGAGACCCACTGAAGCTTTCTTT
TRBJ1-4 | TRBV7-2 | NA | NA | CASSLAPTANEKLFF | TGTGCCAGCAGCTTAGCACCTACCGCTAATGAAAAACTGTTTTTT
TRBJ2-7 | TRBV5-6 | NA | NA | CASSLGSGTYEQYF | TGTGCCAGCAGCTTGGGGTCAGGAACCTACGAGCAGTACTTC
TRBJ2-1 | TRBV30 | TRBD2 | once | CAWSPPGGNEQFF | TGTGCCTGGAGTCCCCCGGGGGGTAATGAGCAGTTCTTC
TRBJ1-1 | TRBV6-6 | TRBD1 | once | CASRRDRGDFTEAFF | TGTGCCAGCAGACGGGACAGGGGGGATTTCACTGAAGCTTTCTTT
TRBJ2-2 | TRBV15 | TRBD2 | NA | CATESGGKGTGELFF | TGTGCCACCGAGAGCGGGGGTAAGGGCACCGGGGAGCTGTTTTTT
TRBJ1-4 | TRBV4-3 | NA | NA | CASSQEGATNEKLFF | TGCGCCAGCAGCCAGGAAGGGGCAACTAATGAAAAACTGTTTTTT
TRBJ1-1 | TRBV7-9 | NA | once | CASNSWGEMNTEAFF | TGTGCCAGCAACTCCTGGGGGGAGATGAACACTGAAGCTTTCTTT
TRBJ1-1 | TRBV29-1 | NA | NA | CSVESQANTEAFF | TGCAGCGTTGAATCGCAGGCGAACACTGAAGCTTTCTTT
TRBJ1-1 | TRBV19 | TRBD1 | NA | CASRLRGTGMVTEAFF | TGTGCCAGTCGACTTAGGGGGACAGGGATGGTCACTGAAGCTTTCTTT
TRBJ2-7 | TRBV11-3 | NA | NA | CASSFDSRGEQYF | TGTGCCAGCAGCTTCGATTCTCGGGGCGAGCAGTACTTC
TRBJ2-1 | TRBV9 | NA | NA | CASSVVVGGLGYNEQFF | TGTGCCAGCAGCGTAGTGGTGGGAGGCCTCGGGTACAATGAGCAGTTCTTC
TRBJ2-3 | TRBV7-9 | NA | NA | CASSSLGDTQYF | TGTGCCAGCAGCTCGCTCGGAGATACGCAGTATTTT
TRBJ2-2 | TRBV7-8 | NA | many | CASSFAGSSRGTTNTGELFF | TGTGCCAGCAGCTTCGCAGGGTCGTCGCGGGGGACAACTAACACCGGGGAGCTGTTTTTT